These 6 T cell receptor beta chains were sequenced from one sample in a study of T cell repertoires in cytomegalovirus infection. Using its own MiXCR run on the reads, TCRdb lists one record per CDR3 protein. Among some 54,000 distinct CDR3 sequences listed, less than 20% were seen once. For these TCRs, the target antigens are not known. This material consisted of CD8+ T cells from cultured PBMCs, taken from culture after CMV antigen stimulation. These TCRs come from a human donor in good health (CMV status not recorded). Some clones in this sample may be carry-over from other donors' samples.

The CDR3 loop is CASSLGDRDRYNEQFF. The CDR3 nucleotides are TGTGCCAGCAGCTTAGGGGATCGGGATCGCTACAATGAGCAGTTCTTC. V and J are TRBV7-9 and TRBJ2-1; a weak D match, TRBD2 (5 bases). Trimming took off 1 base at V and 3 bases at J, with 13 bases between the two ends. CDR1 and CDR2 from the germline V gene are SEHNR and FQNEAQ (reference sequence). This CDR3 spans 16 amino acids. The full variable domain, rest sourced from reference TRBV7-9 and TRBJ2-1, is DTGVSQNPRHKITKRGQNVTFRCDPISEHNRLYWYRQTLGQGPEFLTYFQNEAQLEKSRLLSDRFSAERPKGSFSTLEIQRTEQGDSAMYLCASSLGDRDRYNEQFFGPGTRLTVL.

This clonotype has just a few counts. The chain uses TRBV6-5 and TRBJ1-5; D unclear. The CDR3 is made up of 13 amino acids. CDR1 and CDR2 (germline): MNHEY, SVGAGI. With 5 bases removed from V and 6 bases from J, the gap between germline ends came to 11 bases. CDR3 protein: CASSKGPIQPQHF. The CDR3 DNA reads as TGTGCCAGCAGTAAAGGGCCCATTCAGCCCCAGCATTTT.

V gene TRBV5-1 combines with J gene TRBJ1-1, with TRBD1 matching over 9 bases. The CDR3 totals 15 residues. The germline V gene encodes CDR1 SGHRS and CDR2 YFSETQ. Trimming at V came to 4 bases and at J to 1 base, leaving 5 bases not matched to a gene. CDR3: CASSLVQGANTEAFF. The CDR3, as DNA: TGCGCCAGCAGCCTAGTACAGGGGGCGAACACTGAAGCTTTCTTT.

This clonotype has a handful of counts. The chain recombines TRBV7-6 with TRBJ2-3, with D perhaps TRBD1 (5 bases). From germline, CDR1 is SGHVS and CDR2 FNYEAQ. V was clipped by 0 bases and J by 5 bases, with 9 bases between them. The CDR3 length is 14 residues. The CDR3: CASSLALGEDTQYF. The CDR3 nucleotides read TGTGCCAGCAGCTTAGCGCTAGGGGAAGATACGCAGTATTTT.

V gene TRBV7-9 combines with J gene TRBJ1-1; 9 bases fit TRBD1. Trimming cost V 4 bases and J 6 bases; bases outside gene matches: 12. The CDR3 has 16 residues. Germline CDR1 reads SEHNR; CDR2 reads FQNEAQ (reference sequence). The CDR3 nucleotides read TGTGCCAGCAGCTCAACTAACAGGGGGCCAAACGCTGAAGCTTTCTTT. It specifies CASSSTNRGPNAEAFF.

This clonotype was seen more than once but under ten times. This chain uses TRBV12-3 or TRBV12-4 with TRBJ2-2; no clear D gene. Trimming removed 5 bases from V and 1 base from J, with 8 bases in between. There are 14 residues in the CDR3. CDR3 protein: CASSPPLNTGELFF. DNA for the CDR3: TGTGCCAGCAGTCCTCCTCTGAACACCGGGGAGCTGTTTTTT.